What follows are 9 T cell receptor beta chains derived from one specimen sequenced in a study of blood T cell repertoires in COVID-19 (dated by TCRdb to 2018 to 2020). The library was made by the immunoSEQ multiplex PCR assay. TCRdb mirrors the immuneACCESS table, restricted to in-frame sequences. Some clones are absent from its copies; in checked studies, under half trace to an unresolved V gene, and the reason for the others is unknown. The sample yields about 260,000 clones; 88% were counted once. 0.95% to 1.5% of the sample lies in the top ten. The specimen sequenced was PBMCs or T cells enriched from blood (not recorded which). The source of these receptors is a woman aged 35 to 49 with acute COVID-19.

The chain combines TRBV19 with TRBJ2-7, with D unresolved. The germline CDR1 and CDR2 sequences are LNHDA and SQIVND (reference sequence). The V gene lost 4 bases and the J gene lost 5 bases, with 15 bases spanning the gap. The CDR3 consists of 14 residues. CDR3 nucleotides: TGTGCCAGTAGTACCTCAGGTTTCCTCAACGAGCAGTACTTC. It yields the protein CASSTSGFLNEQYF.

The V and J genes are TRBV4-3 and TRBJ1-4; 10 positions match TRBD1. Germline V gives CDR1 LGHNA, CDR2 YSLEER. The CDR3 extends over 15 amino acids. The junction had 1 base not matched to a gene; V was cut back by 0 bases and J by 6 bases. CDR3 DNA: TGCGCCAGCAGCCAAGAGACAGGGGGCGATGAAAAACTGTTTTTT. Residues: CASSQETGGDEKLFF.

This clone was counted between two and nine times. The chain links TRBV25-1 to TRBJ2-3; TRBD2 matches at 9 bases. From germline, CDR1 is MGHDK and CDR2 SYGVNS. Trimming at V came to 6 bases and at J to 0 bases, leaving 7 bases not matched to a gene. The CDR3 covers 16 residues. The CDR3 nucleotides are TGTGCCAGCAGGACACGACTAGCGGCTAGCACAGATACGCAGTATTTT. Translated: CASRTRLAASTDTQYF.

The CDR3: CASGYPSGRASYEQYF. As DNA, the CDR3 is TGTGCCAGCGGTTATCCCAGCGGGAGGGCTTCCTACGAGCAGTACTTC. The chain employs TRBV27 and TRBJ2-7, with TRBD2 matching over 10 bases. The CDR3 runs to 16 residues. The germline gives CDR1 MNHEY, CDR2 SMNVEV (reference sequence). V dropped 8 bases and J dropped 1; count of bases not matched to a gene: 11.

The chain links TRBV9 to TRBJ2-1; TRBD2 matches at 7 bases. The CDR3 is 14 amino acids. V shed 4 bases, J shed 9 bases, and the junction held 10 bases outside the gene matches. Germline CDR1 SGDLS, CDR2 YYNGEE. CDR3 DNA: TGTGCCAGCAGCAAAGAACATACTAGCGTTGAGCAGTTCTTC. This translates into CASSKEHTSVEQFF.

This rearrangement joins TRBV19 to TRBJ1-2; D possibly corresponds to TRBD1 (6 bases). The germline gives CDR1 LNHDA, CDR2 SQIVND (reference sequence). V was clipped by 5 bases and J by 10 bases, with 20 bases between them. The CDR3 has 14 amino acids. The CDR3 nucleotides are TGTGCCAGTAGTCCCCAGGGGCAGGGTGGTGTCTACACCTTC. Amino acids: CASSPQGQGGVYTF. Using reference TRBV19 and TRBJ1-2 for the parts outside the CDR3, the full variable domain is DGGITQSPKYLFRKEGQNVTLSCEQNLNHDAMYWYRQDPGQGLRLIYYSQIVNDFQKGDIAEGYSVSREKKESFPLTVTSAQKNPTAFYLCASSPQGQGGVYTFGSGTRLTVV.

The chain joins TRBV19 to TRBJ2-3, with D possibly being TRBD2 (6 bases). The CDR3 is made up of 16 amino acids. V was pared by 3 bases and J by 2 bases, with 15 bases between. Germline loops: CDR1 LNHDA, CDR2 SQIVND (reference sequence). The CDR3 reads CASSMWGGTNTDTQYF. CDR3 in DNA: TGTGCCAGTAGTATGTGGGGCGGGACCAACACAGATACGCAGTATTTT.

This sequence joins TRBV5-6 and TRBJ1-1; no firm D call. Trimming took off 0 bases at V and 1 base at J, with 7 bases between the two ends. The V gene's germline CDR1 is SGHDT and CDR2 YYEEEE. The CDR3 is 14 amino acids. The CDR3 protein is CASSLATENTEAFF. DNA of the CDR3: TGTGCCAGCAGCTTGGCTACCGAGAACACTGAAGCTTTCTTT.

The V call is TRBV6-6, the J call TRBJ2-1; 10 nucleotides match TRBD2. V shed 5 bases, J shed 7 bases, and the junction held 8 bases outside the gene matches. This CDR3 contains 15 residues. Germline lookup yields CDR1 MNHNY and CDR2 SVGAGI (reference sequence). The CDR3 nucleotides read TGTGCCAGCAGTCCGCCAGGGACTAGCGATAATGAGCAGTTCTTC. It translates to CASSPPGTSDNEQFF.